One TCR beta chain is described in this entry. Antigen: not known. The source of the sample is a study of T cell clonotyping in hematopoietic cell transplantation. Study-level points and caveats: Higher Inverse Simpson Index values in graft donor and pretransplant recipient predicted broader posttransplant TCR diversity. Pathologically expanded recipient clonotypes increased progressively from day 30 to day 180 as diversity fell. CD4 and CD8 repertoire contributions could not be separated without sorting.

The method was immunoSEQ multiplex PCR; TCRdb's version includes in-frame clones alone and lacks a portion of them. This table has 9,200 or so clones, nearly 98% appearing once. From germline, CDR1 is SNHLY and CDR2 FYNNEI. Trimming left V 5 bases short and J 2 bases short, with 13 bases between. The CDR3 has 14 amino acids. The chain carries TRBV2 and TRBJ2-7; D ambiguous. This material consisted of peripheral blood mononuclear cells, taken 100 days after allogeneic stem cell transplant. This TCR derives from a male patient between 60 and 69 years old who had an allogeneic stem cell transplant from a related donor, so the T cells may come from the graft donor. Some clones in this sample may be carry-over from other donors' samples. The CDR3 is CASSPRGDTYEQYF. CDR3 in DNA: TGTGCCAGCAGTCCCCGTGGGGATACCTACGAGCAGTACTTC.